The rows below give T cell receptor beta chains drawn from one sample of a study of shared clonotypes between healthy human individuals. TCRdb keeps only in-frame clones here, not all; method: immunoSEQ multiplex PCR. The data show some 470,000 clones, around 80% seen once. The sample comprised PBMCs. The origin of the receptors is a middle-aged woman in good health. Some clones in this sample may be carry-over from other donors' samples. CDR3s leave out the opening cysteine and the closing phenylalanine or tryptophan.

CDR3 length	V gene	CDR3 protein
17	TRBV13	ASSLQSSGSVGSYNEQF
15	TRBV7-9	ASSFADSDSGANVLT
14	TRBV7-8	ASSLGRPDSNQPQH
14	TRBV4-3	ASSQDQGGANEKLF
13	TRBV19	ASSILAGETYEQY
13	TRBV30	AWSVRRAGEETQY
13	TRBV19	ASSQVAGGVTEAF
11	TRBV5-6	ASSKTGLSEQY
15	TRBV4-1	ASSQVRDRRLNYGYT
12	TRBV5-5	ASSPTGLAGEQY
13	TRBV11-3	ASSLSGTGPYEQY
9	TRBV5-6	ASSLVDEQF
18	TRBV30	AWSRPGTSYRTRYQETQY
10	TRBV19	ASSGSNQPQH
13	TRBV7-3	ASSRGTGGANVLT
14	TRBV19	ASSTTGGSGANVLT